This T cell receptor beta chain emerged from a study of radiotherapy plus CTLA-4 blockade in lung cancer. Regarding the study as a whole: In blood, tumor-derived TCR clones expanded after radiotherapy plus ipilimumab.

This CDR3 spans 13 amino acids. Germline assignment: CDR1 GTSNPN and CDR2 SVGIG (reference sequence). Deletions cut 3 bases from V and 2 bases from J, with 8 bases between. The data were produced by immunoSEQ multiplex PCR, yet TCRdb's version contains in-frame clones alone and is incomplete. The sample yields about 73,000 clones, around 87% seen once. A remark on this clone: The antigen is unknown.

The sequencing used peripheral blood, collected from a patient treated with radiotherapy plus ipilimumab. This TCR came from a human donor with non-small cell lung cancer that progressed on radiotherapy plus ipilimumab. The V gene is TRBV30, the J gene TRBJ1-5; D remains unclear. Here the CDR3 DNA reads TGTGCCTGGAGCCCGTCTCGCAATCAGCCCCAGCATTTT. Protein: CAWSPSRNQPQHF.